This T cell receptor beta chain was profiled in a study of monozygotic twins with inflammatory bowel disease. For every donor, one blood sample of approximately 2.3 ml was drawn. The CDR3 contains 12 residues. Germline V CDR1 and CDR2: SGHTA, FQGNSA. TCRdb reprocessed the 5' RACE reads, with one entry per CDR3 protein and no DNA. The clone table shows over 350,000 distinct CDR3 sequences, with the ten largest holding 2% to 3%. This rearrangement joins TRBV7-2 to TRBJ1-2. This sequence originates from a human donor with ulcerative colitis or Crohn's disease, or a healthy co-twin of an affected twin (not recorded which). Sequencing used blood. The CDR3 loop reads CASSLSRNGYTF.